The rows below give T cell receptor beta chains drawn from one sample of a study of blood T cell repertoires in COVID-19. Assay: immunoSEQ multiplex PCR; the TCRdb copy retains only in-frame clones and omits some. The sample consists of approximately 60,000 clones, about four fifths of them appearing once. The source material was peripheral blood. Receptors originate from a human donor in a cohort sampled during active COVID-19. The conserved cysteine and the conserved F or W are not part of the CDR3 here. The order of the fields is V gene, J gene, CDR3 protein.

TRBV19	TRBJ2-1	ASSYRGPSPSITLEQF
TRBV24-1	TRBJ2-1	ATSDRTSGRNEQF
TRBV3-1/TRBV3-2	TRBJ1-4	ASSPQGEKLF
TRBV25-1	TRBJ1-4	ASSQPMGYRFWGEKLF
TRBV5-1	TRBJ1-1	ASTREGATTEAF
TRBV30	TRBJ1-6	AWSVTRAGNSPLH
TRBV12-5	TRBJ1-2	ASGLPAVNRLDYGYT
TRBV7-9	TRBJ1-2	ASSLLGGTNYGYT
TRBV20-1	TRBJ1-1	SASGQGWATEAF
TRBV25-1	TRBJ2-1	ASSQSGSTYNEQF
TRBV19	TRBJ1-2	ASSPQGSYGYT
TRBV7-2	TRBJ1-5	ASSFRTGSGNQPQH
TRBV2	TRBJ1-5	ASSQGVGPQH
TRBV27	TRBJ2-7	ASGPDRGYYEQY
TRBV9	TRBJ1-2	ASSGAGADYGYT
TRBV2	TRBJ2-4	ASTGQALAKNIQY
TRBV7-8	TRBJ2-6	ASSLASFSGANVLT
TRBV7-2	TRBJ1-1	ASSFGGKEAF
TRBV10-3	TRBJ2-3	AIRTGEGADTQY
TRBV5-6	TRBJ1-5	ASSLLGGNQPQH
TRBV19	TRBJ1-2	ASSIDRAGYT
TRBV2	TRBJ1-2	ASSEAGQHYGYT